Presented here are 26 T cell receptor beta chains from one specimen sequenced in a study of vaccination and CD4 T cells after COVID-19. Treatment here: roughly nine-day PBMC culture with coronavirus spike peptide pools or control peptides (ViraFEST assay). Cultured CD4+ T cells had their DNA profiled by the Oncomine TCR Beta short-read assay. TCRdb reanalysed the PCR reads using MiXCR and keeps one entry per CDR3 protein. The sample lists 20,000 to 25,000 distinct CDR3 sequences, 45% to 65% seen once, with approximately 5.9% in the top ten. The antigens for these receptors are not known. The sequencing input was CD4+ T cells from blood, cultured in vitro. Receptor source: a human donor who had recovered from COVID-19.

As to this clonotype: A junction end diverges from the germline sequence, so it may reflect a read error. This chain joins TRBV6-5 and TRBJ2-7; D remains unclear. This CDR3 is 16 amino acids long. From germline, CDR1 is MNHEY and CDR2 SVGAGI. CDR3 region: CAISYSPTLDYNEQYF. The DNA of the CDR3 is TGTGCCATCAGTTACTCCCCTACCCTAGATTACAACGAGCAGTACTTC.

Details on this clonotype: One end of the junction does not line up with germline, which may come from a read error. The chain combines TRBV10-1 with TRBJ2-7; the D gene is possibly TRBD2 (6 bases). CDR3 size: 14 residues. Germline V lookup: CDR1 WNHNN, CDR2 SYGVQD (reference sequence). In nucleotides, the CDR3 is TGCGCCAGTAGTGAAGCCGGGGGACCCTACGAGCAGTACTTC. It yields the protein CASSEAGGPYEQYF.

This chain uses TRBV6-2 or TRBV6-3 with TRBJ2-5; 9 bases align to TRBD1. This CDR3 has 13 residues. In germline, CDR1 is MNHEY, CDR2 SVGEGT. Trimming at V came to 7 bases and at J to 6 bases, leaving 6 bases not matched to a gene. This CDR3 is CASNGQGKKTQYF. DNA for the CDR3: TGTGCCAGCAACGGACAGGGGAAGAAGACCCAGTACTTC.

V is TRBV27 and J is TRBJ2-2; no clear D gene. The CDR3 length is 15 residues. Germline assignment: CDR1 MNHEY and CDR2 SMNVEV (reference sequence). V gave up 5 bases and J gave up 0 bases, with 10 bases separating them. CDR3 sequence: CASSPQITNTGELFF. For the CDR3, the DNA is TGTGCCAGCAGTCCTCAGATCACGAACACCGGGGAGCTGTTTTTT.

The chain joins TRBV19 to TRBJ1-2; D perhaps matches TRBD1 (6 bases). Per the germline V gene, CDR1 is LNHDA and CDR2 is SQIVND (reference sequence). The length of the CDR3 is 15 residues. Trimming took 4 bases from V and 4 from J, leaving 16 bases between them. In DNA, the CDR3 is TGTGCCAGTAGTACGTACGGAGGGGGATCCTATGGCTACACCTTC. Residues: CASSTYGGGSYGYTF.

The CDR3 region is CASSFDWAVNSPLHF. The DNA for the CDR3 is TGTGCCAGCAGTTTTGATTGGGCGGTAAATTCACCCCTCCACTTT. The chain has TRBV27 and TRBJ1-6; D remains unclear. V lost 3 bases and J lost 7, with 13 bases in between. The CDR3 is 15 residues long. Germline V gene lookup returns CDR1 MNHEY and CDR2 SMNVEV (reference sequence).

A few counts support this clonotype. The V and J genes are TRBV11-2 and TRBJ2-2, with a weak D call TRBD1 (6 bases). The CDR3 sequence is 14 residues long. Germline CDR1 SGHAT, CDR2 FQNNGV. The germline V and J ends were trimmed by 3 bases and 5 bases, with 10 bases remaining between them. The CDR3 DNA reads as TGTGCCAGCAGCTTGGGCACAGGGACCGGGGAGCTGTTTTTT. Protein sequence: CASSLGTGTGELFF. The variable domain in full, with the rest retrieved from reference TRBV11-2 and TRBJ2-2, is EAGVAQSPRYKIIEKRQSVAFWCNPISGHATLYWYQQILGQGPKLLIQFQNNGVVDDSQLPKDRFSAERLKGVDSTLKIQPAKLEDSAVYLCASSLGTGTGELFFGEGSRLTVL.

The rearrangement links TRBV7-3 to TRBJ2-1; TRBD2 agrees at 15 bases. The length of the CDR3 is 20 residues. Trimming took 2 bases from V and 0 from J; bases not matched to a gene: 8. Germline values: CDR1 SGHTA, CDR2 FQGTGA. DNA of the CDR3: TGTGCCAGCAGCTTACTGGTGGGACTAGCGGGAGGAAGCTCCTACAATGAGCAGTTCTTC. Translating it yields CASSLLVGLAGGSSYNEQFF.

The chain uses TRBV10-3 and TRBJ2-3, with TRBD2 identical over 8 bases. The CDR3 is 14 amino acids. V lost 6 bases, J lost 6 bases, and 8 bases stayed unmatched. Looked up from germline, CDR1 is ENHRY and CDR2 is SYGVKD. CDR3: CAIRPAGERDTQYF. The CDR3 nucleotides are TGTGCCATCAGACCAGCGGGAGAGAGGGATACGCAGTATTTT.

The chain uses TRBV2 and TRBJ1-5; D is unclear. CDR1 is SNHLY and CDR2 is FYNNEI in the germline V gene. The CDR3 loop spans 15 amino acids. V dropped 5 bases and J dropped 0 bases, with 11 bases sitting between them. The CDR3 coding sequence is TGTGCCAGCAGTATCGTAAGCTATAGCAATCAGCCCCAGCATTTT. It specifies CASSIVSYSNQPQHF.

The chain is built from TRBV2 and TRBJ1-6, with a possible D match to TRBD1 (6 bases). The length of the CDR3 is 14 residues. Germline loops: CDR1 SNHLY, CDR2 FYNNEI. Trimming stripped 2 bases from V and 9 bases from J, with 11 bases between. CDR3 DNA: TGTGCCAGCAGTGAAACGACAGGTCGTTCACCCCTCCACTTT. Amino acids: CASSETTGRSPLHF. Filled out from reference TRBV2 and TRBJ1-6, the complete variable domain reads EPEVTQTPSHQVTQMGQEVILRCVPISNHLYFYWYRQILGQKVEFLVSFYNNEISEKSEIFDDQFSVERPDGSNFTLKIRSTKLEDSAMYFCASSETTGRSPLHFGNGTRLTVT.

This clonotype was seen a handful of times. V usage is TRBV11-3 and J usage is TRBJ2-2, with D tentatively TRBD2 (5 bases). V was cut by 7 bases and J by 6 bases, with 15 bases left in between. From germline, CDR1 is SGHNT and CDR2 YENEEA. CDR3 length: 14 residues. The CDR3 region is CASTRVVTAGELFF. In nucleotides, the CDR3 is TGTGCCAGCACGAGGGTGGTCACCGCCGGGGAGCTGTTTTTT.

This clonotype was counted between two and nine times. J is TRBJ1-6 and V is TRBV6-1; tentatively, D is TRBD1 (5 bases). Trimming took 1 base from V and 10 from J, leaving 11 bases between them. The CDR3 has 14 amino acids. The germline V gene encodes CDR1 MNHNS and CDR2 SASEGT. CDR3 sequence (DNA): TGTGCCAGCAGTGAAGGGATGTGGGGGTCACCCCTCCACTTT. It is translated as CASSEGMWGSPLHF.

This rearrangement joins TRBV30 to TRBJ2-5, with a tentative D call TRBD1 (5 bases). With 0 bases removed from V and 5 bases from J, the gap between germline ends came to 16 bases. This CDR3 contains 15 residues. Germline V CDR1 and CDR2: GTSNPN, SVGIG (reference sequence). The CDR3, as DNA: TGTGCCTGGAGTGTCTGGCCGCAATCAGGGGAGACCCAGTACTTC. This codes for CAWSVWPQSGETQYF.

The chain has TRBV27 and TRBJ2-7; D perhaps matches TRBD2 (5 bases). Trimming removed 2 bases at V and 0 bases at J, with 11 bases between. The CDR3 has 15 residues. Germline lookup yields CDR1 MNHEY and CDR2 SMNVEV (reference sequence). CDR3 sequence: CASSLGLANSYEQYF. The CDR3 DNA sequence: TGTGCCAGCAGTTTAGGCCTAGCTAACTCCTACGAGCAGTACTTC.

This rearrangement joins TRBV6-5 to TRBJ1-5, with 7 bases aligning to TRBD1. J gave up 2 bases and V 2 bases, and 9 bases lay outside the gene matches. The CDR3 is 17 residues long. Germline assignment: CDR1 MNHEY and CDR2 SVGAGI. The CDR3 spells CASSYPPGTAGNQPQHF. Written as DNA, the CDR3 is TGTGCCAGCAGTTACCCTCCCGGGACAGCCGGCAATCAGCCCCAGCATTTT.

The chain carries TRBV3-1 and TRBJ1-2, with TRBD1 matching over 7 bases. Germline lookup yields CDR1 LGHDT and CDR2 YNNKEL (reference sequence). Trimming removed 0 bases from V and 8 bases from J; junction bases left unmatched: 18. The CDR3 has 18 residues. The CDR3 sequence: CASSQDPTGSRAMEGYTF. CDR3 in DNA: TGTGCCAGCAGCCAAGATCCGACAGGGAGTAGGGCGATGGAAGGCTACACCTTC.

This clonotype was observed a few times. The chain carries TRBV2 and TRBJ1-5; D is undetermined. V dropped 1 base and J dropped 1 base, with 8 bases sitting between them. Germline lookup yields CDR1 SNHLY and CDR2 FYNNEI. CDR3 length: 15 residues. CDR3 in DNA: TGTGCCAGCAGTGAAGGGTCCATGAGCAATCAGCCCCAGCATTTT. This sequence encodes CASSEGSMSNQPQHF.

The chain carries TRBV6-5 and TRBJ2-2; possibly TRBD2 for D (7 bases). Trimming cost V 3 bases and J 5 bases, with 28 bases left between them. Germline V gives CDR1 MNHEY, CDR2 SVGAGI. This CDR3 is built from 20 residues. CDR3 bases: TGTGCCAGCAGTTATCTTAGCGGAGGGGGGGCGCCTTTATTTACCGGGGAGCTGTTTTTT. Its protein is CASSYLSGGGAPLFTGELFF.

The chain combines TRBV5-4 with TRBJ1-2, with D tentatively TRBD1 (6 bases). Per the germline V gene, CDR1 is SGHNT and CDR2 is YYREEE (reference sequence). The V gene lost 6 bases and the J gene lost 0 bases, with 24 bases spanning the gap. The CDR3 is 18 amino acids. In DNA, the CDR3 is TGTGCCAGCACCCGAGGGTTGGGGGCGTTAGGGGCTAACTATGGCTACACCTTC. Translating gives CASTRGLGALGANYGYTF.

The chain has TRBV2 and TRBJ1-1; 7 bases line up with TRBD1. Germline V CDR1 and CDR2: SNHLY, FYNNEI. With V trimmed by 6 bases and J by 5 bases, 6 bases remained unmatched. There are 13 residues in the CDR3. The CDR3 spells CASRRWDSTEAFF. DNA for the CDR3: TGTGCCAGCAGGCGGTGGGACAGTACTGAAGCTTTCTTT.

This chain links TRBV9 with TRBJ1-2; 8 bases fit TRBD1. Germline CDR1 reads SGDLS; CDR2 reads YYNGEE. The CDR3 is 15 amino acids. J lost 8 bases, V lost 3 bases, and 12 bases had no gene match. The CDR3 spells CASSGQNRGTGGYTF. The CDR3 region has the DNA TGTGCCAGCAGCGGACAAAACAGGGGGACTGGCGGCTACACCTTC.

The J gene is TRBJ2-1, the V gene TRBV27, with 11 nucleotides matching TRBD2. The CDR3 totals 14 residues. Germline CDR1 MNHEY, CDR2 SMNVEV (reference sequence). Trimming at V came to 6 bases and at J to 7 bases, leaving 5 bases not matched to a gene. The CDR3 sequence: CASRGTSGLNEQFF. The CDR3 DNA reads as TGTGCCAGCAGAGGGACTAGCGGTTTGAATGAGCAGTTCTTC.

This clonotype was seen a handful of times. The chain employs TRBV6-2 or TRBV6-3 and TRBJ2-7; maybe TRBD2 (6 bases). Per germline, CDR1 MNHEY and CDR2 SVGEGT. This CDR3 is 15 amino acids long. V was cut by 8 bases and J by 4 bases, with 21 bases left in between. CDR3 in amino acids: CASRSGRIQFYEQYF. CDR3 sequence (DNA): TGTGCCAGCCGTTCAGGGAGGATTCAGTTTTACGAGCAGTACTTC.

The chain joins TRBV4-1 to TRBJ1-2; D is ambiguous. The CDR3 is 12 residues long. The V and J ends lost 3 bases and 3 bases respectively, with 5 bases between them. CDR1 MGHRA and CDR2 YSYEKL come from the germline V gene. The CDR3 DNA reads as TGCGCCAGCAGCCAGAGTGACTATGGCTACACCTTC. Protein product: CASSQSDYGYTF.

This clonotype was found a few times. This sequence joins TRBV20-1 and TRBJ2-3, with 10 positions matching TRBD2. There are 18 residues in the CDR3. The germline CDR1 and CDR2 sequences are DFQATT and SNEGSKA (reference sequence). V lost 4 bases, J lost 3 bases, and 16 bases stayed unmatched. The CDR3 loop is CSATSMGSGRMETDTQYF. The CDR3 nucleotides read TGCAGTGCTACCAGTATGGGTAGCGGGAGGATGGAAACAGATACGCAGTATTTT.